These 12 T cell receptor beta chains originate from one sample sequenced in a study of T cells in women clearing cervical HPV infection. Data came from immunoSEQ multiplex PCR; TCRdb stores just in-frame clones and leaves some out. Its clone listing holds about 26,000 clones. The sample was blood buffy coat. The receptors stem from a woman aged 18-69 years with a cervical HPV16 infection that either progressed to CIN3+ or cleared (not recorded which).

Worth noting for this clone: The read ends 3 residues shy of where the CDR3 ends; the end is completed using the germline J gene. This rearrangement joins TRBV5-1 to TRBJ1-1; D unresolved. Germline V gene data show CDR1 as SGHRS and CDR2 as YFSETQ. V was clipped by 3 bases and J by 3 bases, with 6 bases between them. The CDR3 is 12 amino acids. Partial CDR3 DNA: TGCGCCAGCAGCTCCCTCGACACTGAA. The encoded protein is CASSSLDTE. The entire CDR3 reads CASSSLDTEAFF.

Note on this clone: The read finishes 3 residues shy of the CDR3 end, and the germline J gene is used to complete it. J is TRBJ1-5 and V is TRBV6-2 or TRBV6-3; D is uncertain. V was clipped by 6 bases and J by 0 bases, with 6 bases between them. Looked up from germline, CDR1 is MNHEY and CDR2 is SVGEGT. CDR3 length: 13 residues. The CDR3 is CASRSSSNQPQHF. The sequenced CDR3 bases are TGTGCCAGCAGGTCCTCTAGCAATCAGCCC.

As to this clone: The read halts 3 residues ahead of the CDR3 end, with the missing end drawn from the germline J gene. The gene calls are TRBV6-9 and TRBJ1-5, with 10 bases matching TRBD1. The CDR3 consists of 15 residues. Germline lookup yields CDR1 MNHGY and CDR2 SVAAGI. V was pared by 6 bases and J by 5 bases, with 7 bases of the junction left unmatched. CDR3 DNA, as far as it was read: TGTGCCAGCAGGAAGGGGACAGGGGACGATCAGCCC. Protein product: CASRKGTGDDQP. The whole CDR3 protein is CASRKGTGDDQPQHF.

Note on this clone: The read is 3 residues too short to cover the CDR3 end, so that end is filled in from the germline J gene. The chain couples TRBV29-1 to TRBJ2-7; 11 positions agree with TRBD2. V trimming: 2 bases; J trimming: 6 bases; junction bases outside the gene matches: 6. This CDR3 has 14 residues. CDR1 and CDR2 from the germline V gene are SQVTM and ANQGSEA. CDR3 bases read: TGCAGCGTTGAACTAGCGGGGGGCGGTCGCGAG. Translating gives CSVELAGGGRE. Given in full, the CDR3 is CSVELAGGGREQYF.

In the case of this clone: Read sequence stops 3 residues before the CDR3 end, and the germline J gene provides the missing end. V and J are TRBV28 and TRBJ2-1; 9 bases agree with TRBD2. The V segment lost 7 bases and the J segment 7 bases; nucleotides outside the gene matches: 8. From germline, CDR1 is MDHEN and CDR2 SYDVKM. The CDR3 spans 14 residues. The CDR3 is CASTRGLAQNEQFF. The covered CDR3 bases are TGTGCCAGCACTAGAGGACTAGCGCAGAATGAG.

As regards this clone: The DNA ends 3 residues before the CDR3 does, and the rest of the CDR3 is filled in from the germline J gene. The chain employs TRBV7-9 and TRBJ2-2, with 7 positions matching TRBD1. Germline V gene data show CDR1 as SEHNR and CDR2 as FQNEAQ (reference sequence). This CDR3 is built from 14 residues. V lost 6 bases to trimming and J lost 4 bases; unmatched junction nucleotides: 5. CDR3 region: CASSGQVATGELFF. The part of the CDR3 DNA that was read is TGTGCCAGCAGTGGACAGGTAGCCACCGGGGAG.

In the case of this clone: The missing CDR3 end, 3 residues past where the read stops, is filled in from the germline J gene. The chain has TRBV7-2 and TRBJ2-5; the match to TRBD2 covers 10 bases. The CDR3 spans 15 residues. With V trimmed by 1 base and J by 4 bases, 3 bases remained unmatched. Germline values: CDR1 SGHTA, CDR2 FQGNSA. The CDR3 loop is CASSLGASGGETQYF. The part of the CDR3 DNA that was read is TGTGCCAGCAGCTTAGGGGCTAGCGGGGGAGAGACC.

In regard to this clone: The observed sequence ends 3 residues before the CDR3 terminus, with the missing tail filled in from the germline J gene. The V call is TRBV5-4, the J call TRBJ1-4; a weak D match, TRBD1 (6 bases). The CDR3 length is 14 residues. V was trimmed by 5 bases and J by 7 bases, leaving 15 bases between them. Germline V lookup: CDR1 SGHNT, CDR2 YYREEE (reference sequence). The part of the CDR3 DNA that was read is TGTGCCAGCAGTACGACAGAAGGGGGTGAAAAA. Its protein is CASSTTEGGEK. The full-length CDR3 reads as CASSTTEGGEKLFF. Variable domain in full (rest from reference TRBV5-4 and TRBJ1-4): ETGVTQSPTHLIKTRGQQVTLRCSSQSGHNTVSWYQQALGQGPQFIFQYYREEENGRGNFPPRFSGLQFPNYSSELNVNALELDDSALYLCASSTTEGGEKLFFGSGTQLSVL.

A word on this clone: Sequencing ends 3 residues short of the CDR3 end; the germline J gene provides the rest. The chain has TRBV20-1 and TRBJ2-5; TRBD1 might be the D (6 bases). With 0 bases removed from V and 7 bases from J, the gap between germline ends came to 9 bases. Per germline, CDR1 DFQATT and CDR2 SNEGSKA (reference sequence). This CDR3 comprises 12 residues. CDR3 DNA (partial): TGCAGTGCTAGAGACAGCAGGGGGACC. Its protein product is CSARDSRGT. The complete CDR3 protein is CSARDSRGTQYF.

A word on this clone: The CDR3 extends 3 residues past the end of the read, so its final part is completed from the germline J gene. The gene calls are TRBV5-6 and TRBJ2-3; TRBD1 aligns across 9 bases. Germline loops: CDR1 SGHDT, CDR2 YYEEEE. CDR3 length equals 15 residues. This chain's CDR3 is CASSLGTGVAETQYF. CDR3 bases read: TGTGCCAGCAGCTTGGGGACAGGGGTGGCGGAGACG. The variable domain in full, with the rest retrieved from reference TRBV5-6 and TRBJ2-3, is DAGVTQSPTHLIKTRGQQVTLRCSPKSGHDTVSWYQQALGQGPQFIFQYYEEEERQRGNFPDRFSGHQFPNYSSELNVNALLLGDSALYLCASSLGTGVAETQYFGPGTRLTVL.

A word on this clone: The observed sequence ends 3 residues before the CDR3 terminus, with the missing tail filled in from the germline J gene. The chain combines TRBV5-1 with TRBJ2-2, with unresolved D. Per germline, CDR1 SGHRS and CDR2 YFSETQ. The V and J ends lost 0 bases and 3 bases respectively, with 9 bases between them. The CDR3 sequence is 15 residues long. Partial CDR3 DNA: TGCGCCAGCAGCTTGGCAGCGACGGACACCGGGGAG. This gives the protein CASSLAATDTGE. In full, the CDR3 reads CASSLAATDTGELFF.

With regard to this clone: Sequencing ends 3 residues short of the CDR3 end; the germline J gene provides the rest. This rearrangement joins TRBV6-1 to TRBJ1-2; D uncertain. The CDR3 is made up of 12 amino acids. From germline, CDR1 is MNHNS and CDR2 SASEGT. Trimming took 2 bases from V and 4 from J, leaving 5 bases between them. The CDR3 DNA, read in part, is TGTGCCAGCAGTGAAAAAGGCTATGGC. Translation: CASSEKGYG. The whole CDR3 sequence reads CASSEKGYGYTF.